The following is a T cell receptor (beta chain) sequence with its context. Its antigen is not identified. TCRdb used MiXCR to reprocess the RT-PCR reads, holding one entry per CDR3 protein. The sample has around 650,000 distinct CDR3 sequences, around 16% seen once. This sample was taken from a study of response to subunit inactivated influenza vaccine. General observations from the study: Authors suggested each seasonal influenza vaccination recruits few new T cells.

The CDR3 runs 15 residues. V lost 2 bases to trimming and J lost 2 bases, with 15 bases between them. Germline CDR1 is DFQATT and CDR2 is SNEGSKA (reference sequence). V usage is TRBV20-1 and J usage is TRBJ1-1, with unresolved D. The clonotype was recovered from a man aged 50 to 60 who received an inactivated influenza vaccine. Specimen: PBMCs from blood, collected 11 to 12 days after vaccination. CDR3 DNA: TGCAGTGCTAGAAGGGCGTCATCCGGAAACACTGAAGCTTTCTTT. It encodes CSARRASSGNTEAFF.